This TCR beta chain was observed in a study of blood T cell repertoires in COVID-19. Study in general: Whether acute or convalescent, the COVID-19 samples came from the United States, Italy and Spain. T cells, B-cell-depleted T cells, or PBMCs supplied cDNA or gDNA.

The J segment lost 2 bases and the V segment lost 0 bases, leaving 3 bases of the junction unmatched. Germline V gene lookup returns CDR1 SGHNT and CDR2 YYREEE (reference sequence). This CDR3 contains 17 residues. Seattle-derived patients entered the study during active infection and were followed longitudinally. In the original analysis: How many nucleated cells were present was estimated from reference gene primer amplification. Profiled with immunoSEQ multiplex PCR; TCRdb holds only in-frame clones, not every one. That table supplies the V and J calls and clone size; D and trimming were determined from the DNA. Of 200,000 to 250,000 clones in the sample, 88% were seen once.

What was sequenced was peripheral blood. This clonotype was obtained from a man between 45 and 60 years old with COVID-19, enrolled during active disease. The chain is built from TRBV5-4 and TRBJ2-1; 12 bases align to TRBD2. The CDR3 nucleotides are TGTGCCAGCAGCTTGGTGACTAGCGGGGGAACCTACAATGAGCAGTTCTTC. This translates into CASSLVTSGGTYNEQFF.